This T cell receptor beta chain stems from a study of T cell responses to AZD1222 COVID-19 vaccine. Whole-study findings and limits: CD4 TCRs associated with vaccination spanned spike, dominating at 160-218 and 743-854. The number of AZD1222 recipients seropositive at baseline was only six. Females outnumbered males among donors, who were mostly white British; clonal diversity was possibly underestimated.

Concerning this clone itself: Antigen specificity is unknown.

The CDR3 has 19 amino acids. V was cut by 5 bases and J by 0 bases, with 25 bases left in between. Germline CDR1 reads MNHEY; CDR2 reads SMNVEV (reference sequence). Profiling relied on immunoSEQ multiplex PCR, and the TCRdb table lists in-frame clones only, not all of them. The sample lists about 140,000 clones, 80% to 95% occurring once. This rearrangement joins TRBV27 to TRBJ1-1, with a weak D call TRBD1 (6 bases). This sequence originates from an adult in good health. Material: peripheral blood, obtained on day 0 of AZD1222 vaccination. The CDR3 nucleotides read TGTGCCAGCAGTCCACGTCTGGGGGCGAGGGTCATCATGAACACTGAAGCTTTCTTT. Protein sequence: CASSPRLGARVIMNTEAFF.